The present TCR beta chain was sequenced within a study of follicular helper T cells after annual influenza vaccination. Noted time point: 2015-2016 season, pre-vaccination. ICOS+CD38+ and ICOS-CD38- fractions were sorted from non-naive CD4+CXCR5+PD-1+ cells. Trimming removed 5 bases at V and 8 bases at J, with 15 bases between. Germline-derived CDR1 and CDR2 are SEHNR and FQNEAQ (reference sequence). This CDR3 contains 13 residues. The protocol was immunoSEQ multiplex PCR, while the TCRdb copy is restricted to in-frame clones and leaves out a portion. The sample has 9,500 to 12,000 clones; over 75% are singletons.

The clonotype originates from an adult who received the influenza vaccine. The specimen was CXCR5+ CD38- circulating T follicular helper cells from blood, collected on the day of influenza vaccination. Subset noted: circulating Tfh, non-naive CD4+CXCR5+PD-1+ (ICOS+CD38+ or ICOS-CD38-). This sequence joins TRBV7-9 and TRBJ1-1; no clear D gene. In nucleotides, the CDR3 is TGTGCCAGCAGCCGCCTGGAGACGCAGGAAGCTTTCTTT. Translating it yields CASSRLETQEAFF.